These T cell receptor beta chains were read from a single sample in a study of T cells in Graves' hyperthyroidism and ophthalmopathy. TCRdb recomputed calls from the multiplex PCR reads with MiXCR, one row per CDR3 protein. The repertoire holds hundreds of thousands of distinct CDR3 sequences, with approximately 15% as singletons. Input material: blood. The receptors shown here come from a woman between 18 and 29 years old with Graves' hyperthyroidism. Both conserved end residues are trimmed from each CDR3. Fields, in order: J gene, D gene, V gene, CDR3 protein. D genes are given only for firm matches.

TRBJ1-1,NA,TRBV30,AWSVEWGEAF
TRBJ1-1,NA,TRBV12-5,ASGLNYNAEAF
TRBJ1-2,NA,TRBV9,ASSVGGGGFYGYT
TRBJ1-1,TRBD1,TRBV2,ASTGTVLLNTEAF
TRBJ2-7,NA,TRBV12-3/TRBV12-4,ASSLWRAGSEQY
TRBJ1-5,NA,TRBV6-1,ASSSLDDGAYQPQH
TRBJ2-2,NA,TRBV6-1,ASSPETSLGANTGELF
TRBJ1-5,TRBD1,TRBV12-3/TRBV12-4,ASSFGQVNQPQH
TRBJ1-4,NA,TRBV7-2,ASSPDSNEKLF
TRBJ1-5,NA,TRBV4-3,ASSQTGANQPQH
TRBJ2-7,NA,TRBV7-2,ASSLGGGPVDEQY
TRBJ2-1,NA,TRBV5-6,ASQPFPGQTYNEQF
TRBJ2-3,NA,TRBV20-1,SARDRVVNTQY
TRBJ2-7,TRBD2,TRBV4-2,ASSQDPGGGTTAYEQY
TRBJ1-5,NA,TRBV28,ASKGVRSQPQH
TRBJ2-3,NA,TRBV10-3,AISEVFDTQY
TRBJ2-3,TRBD2,TRBV30,AWSLVYGGRADTQY
TRBJ2-7,TRBD2,TRBV29-1,SVRGTSGFSYEQY
TRBJ2-5,NA,TRBV7-9,ASSLVGDGETQY
TRBJ2-1,NA,TRBV10-3,ASRVRPHRDNEQF